The source of this TCR beta chain is a study of radiotherapy plus CTLA-4 blockade in lung cancer (dated 2018 in TCRdb). Notes on the research overall: Objective responses occurred in 18% of enrolled patients, and roughly 30% achieved disease control. Study-level results and caveats: After treatment with radiotherapy and ipilimumab, TCR clones that originated in tumors expanded in peripheral blood. The strongest predictors of response were reported to be early dynamic shifts in blood T cell clones along with a rise in serum interferon-beta following radiation.

According to the germline V gene, CDR1 reads SGHVS and CDR2 reads FNYEAQ. Spanning cysteine to phenylalanine, the CDR3 consists of 13 amino acids. The retained sequence is limited to the CDR3, 39 bases, with the frame set at the first base. V sheds 1 base and J sheds 6 bases, leaving 8 bases between their ends. The study tested focal radiation therapy combined with CTLA-4 blockade (ipilimumab) in patients with chemo-refractory metastatic non-small-cell lung cancer. With regard to this clone: It has no known antigen specificity. Base qualities are not recorded, but no much larger clone differs from it by a single base.

To prepare the library, the immunoSEQ multiplex PCR assay was applied. Entries here come from immuneACCESS through TCRdb and include only in-frame sequences with V and J called. Some clones fail to appear in such tables; in the studies checked, an unresolved V gene covers under half of the shortfall, and the cause of the remainder is unknown. The table for this sample lists 80,000 to 100,000 clones; about 70% of them were counted only once. Around 2.7% of the sample belongs to the ten largest clones. The rearrangement joined TRBV7-6 to TRBJ2-3, with no confidently assigned D gene. This receptor was taken from a human donor with non-small cell lung cancer who had a partial response to radiotherapy plus ipilimumab. Some clones in this sample may be carry-over from other donors' samples. The sequencing used peripheral blood, collected from a patient treated with radiotherapy plus ipilimumab. The CDR3 is CASSLVLADTQYF. In nucleotides, the sequence is TGTGCCAGCAGCTTAGTCTTGGCCGATACGCAGTATTTT. Reference TRBV7-6 and TRBJ2-3 proteins supply the regions before and after the CDR3; the full variable domain is: GAGVSQSPRYKVTKRGQDVALRCDPISGHVSLYWYRQALGQGPEFLTYFNYEAQQDKSGLPNDRFSAERPEGSISTLTIQRTEQRDSAMYRCASSLVLADTQYFGPGTRLTVL.